Each of the 15 T cell receptor beta chains below was sequenced from the same sample in a study of cytomegalovirus exposure and HLA in healthy donors. Vbeta (60) and Jbeta (13) primers were used in the PCR. Sequencing was performed with immunoSEQ multiplex PCR; in TCRdb, only in-frame clones are kept and a portion is missing. The sample yields about 140,000 clones, roughly 80% seen once. Sequencing was performed on PBMCs. These receptors were collected from a female donor in good health and CMV-seronegative.

This sequence joins TRBV7-3 and TRBJ2-4; D perhaps matches TRBD2 (6 bases). The germline CDR1 and CDR2 sequences are SGHTA and FQGTGA. Trimming stripped 2 bases from V and 8 bases from J, with 16 bases between. This CDR3 comprises 15 residues. In DNA form, the CDR3 reads TGTGCCAGCAGCTTAGTGGGGGGTACTAGTGACATTCAGTACTTC. It translates to CASSLVGGTSDIQYF.

This rearrangement joins TRBV6-6 to TRBJ2-5; 9 positions match TRBD1. This CDR3 is 15 amino acids long. Trimming at V came to 6 bases and at J to 1 base, leaving 6 bases not matched to a gene. Germline-derived CDR1 and CDR2 are MNHNY and SVGAGI (reference sequence). Written as DNA, the CDR3 is TGTGCCAGCAGCTGGGACAGGGCTTCCCAAGAGACCCAGTACTTC. Translated: CASSWDRASQETQYF.

The chain links TRBV6-4 to TRBJ1-1, with 10 bases identical to TRBD1. The CDR3 is made up of 14 amino acids. With 3 bases clipped from V and 5 bases from J, the junction kept 3 bases outside the gene matches. Looked up from germline, CDR1 is MRHNA and CDR2 is SNTAGT. The CDR3 sequence is CASSEGTGVTEAFF. The CDR3 coding sequence is TGTGCCAGCAGTGAGGGGACAGGGGTTACTGAAGCTTTCTTT.

The V call is TRBV25-1, the J call TRBJ1-5; D is unclear. The CDR3 runs to 13 residues. The germline V gene encodes CDR1 MGHDK and CDR2 SYGVNS. Trimming removed 4 bases from V and 2 bases from J, with 6 bases in between. DNA of the CDR3: TGTGCCAGCAGTGGTACAGGCAATCAGCCCCAGCATTTT. Its protein is CASSGTGNQPQHF.

A word on this clone: An end of the junction differs from the germline gene, which may be a read error. This chain uses TRBV29-1 with TRBJ1-2, with TRBD1 matching 7 bases. The CDR3 contains 12 residues. In germline, CDR1 is SQVTM, CDR2 ANQGSEA. This chain's CDR3 is CSVKDRVYGYTF. The CDR3 DNA is TGCAGCGTTAAAGACAGGGTCTATGGCTACACCTTC.

The rearrangement joins TRBV19 to TRBJ1-2, with 7 bases aligning to TRBD1. With 6 bases clipped from V and 2 bases from J, the junction kept 6 bases outside the gene matches. From germline, CDR1 is LNHDA and CDR2 SQIVND (reference sequence). The CDR3 consists of 14 residues. The CDR3 protein is CASRNDRVNYGYTF. In DNA form, the CDR3 reads TGTGCCAGTAGAAATGACAGGGTAAACTATGGCTACACCTTC.

The chain links TRBV28 to TRBJ1-4; no reliable D call. Germline V gene sequence: CDR1 MDHEN, CDR2 SYDVKM. V was pared by 10 bases and J by 8 bases, with 17 bases between. The CDR3 runs 13 residues. In nucleotides, the CDR3 is TGTGCCACCCACCGGCATGGAGAAGAAAAACTGTTTTTT. Translating it yields CATHRHGEEKLFF.

This clone showed up just once. V usage is TRBV13 and J usage is TRBJ2-2; the match to TRBD2 covers 7 bases. Germline-derived CDR1 and CDR2 are PRHDT and FYEKMQ (reference sequence). J lost 3 bases, V lost 4 bases, and 8 bases had no gene match. The CDR3 contains 16 residues. The CDR3 region has the DNA TGTGCCAGCAGCTCCCGGACTAGGGACTACACCGGGGAGCTGTTTTTT. This encodes CASSSRTRDYTGELFF.

This rearrangement joins TRBV5-6 to TRBJ2-3; TRBD1 agrees at 7 bases. J was trimmed by 2 bases and V by 3 bases; bases with no gene match: 9. Per germline, CDR1 SGHDT and CDR2 YYEEEE. The CDR3 totals 16 residues. The CDR3 DNA reads as TGTGCCAGCAGCTCCTCCGGACAGGTGTCCACAGATACGCAGTATTTT. Translated: CASSSSGQVSTDTQYF. The full variable domain, rest sourced from reference TRBV5-6 and TRBJ2-3, is DAGVTQSPTHLIKTRGQQVTLRCSPKSGHDTVSWYQQALGQGPQFIFQYYEEEERQRGNFPDRFSGHQFPNYSSELNVNALLLGDSALYLCASSSSGQVSTDTQYFGPGTRLTVL.

This clone appeared a few times. This chain joins TRBV27 and TRBJ2-3; 8 nucleotides align to TRBD1. Unmatched junction bases numbered 4, after V lost 7 bases and J lost 1 base. CDR1 and CDR2 (germline): MNHEY, SMNVEV (reference sequence). CDR3 length: 14 residues. The CDR3 sequence is CASTDRGRTDTQYF. The DNA of the CDR3 is TGTGCCAGCACTGACAGGGGCCGCACAGATACGCAGTATTTT.

The rearrangement uses TRBV6-6 and TRBJ2-7; 11 nucleotides match TRBD1. The trim removed 8 bases at V and 6 bases at J, leaving 3 bases unmatched. Germline-derived CDR1 and CDR2 are MNHNY and SVGAGI (reference sequence). The CDR3 consists of 12 residues. The CDR3 coding sequence is TGTGCCAGCGGGACAGGGGGGGGCGAGCAGTACTTC. It yields the protein CASGTGGGEQYF.

The CDR3 nucleotides are TGTGCCAGCAGTGCCGCGGGGGGGAATGGGGAGCTGTTTTTT. Translated: CASSAAGGNGELFF. V usage is TRBV25-1 and J usage is TRBJ2-2; 9 bases match TRBD2. Trimming removed 4 bases from V and 8 bases from J; junction bases left unmatched: 5. This CDR3 is 14 amino acids long. CDR1 and CDR2 (germline): MGHDK, SYGVNS.

This clone has only a few counts. The chain combines TRBV30 with TRBJ2-1; the D gene is possibly TRBD2 (5 bases). In germline, CDR1 is GTSNPN, CDR2 SVGIG (reference sequence). The CDR3 totals 13 residues. The V and J ends lost 6 bases and 9 bases respectively, with 18 bases between them. Here the CDR3 reads CACQTGRTSEQFF. The CDR3 nucleotides read TGTGCCTGTCAAACCGGAAGGACTTCTGAGCAGTTCTTC. The full variable domain, its missing parts supplied by reference TRBV30 and TRBJ2-1, is SQTIHQWPATLVQPVGSPLSLECTVEGTSNPNLYWYRQAAGRGLQLLFYSVGIGQISSEVPQNLSASRPQDRQFILSSKKLLLSDSGFYLCACQTGRTSEQFFGPGTRLTVL.

This chain uses TRBV5-6 with TRBJ2-7; TRBD1 is a possible D gene (6 bases). This CDR3 has 14 residues. Germline values: CDR1 SGHDT, CDR2 YYEEEE. The V gene lost 0 bases and the J gene lost 3 bases, with 10 bases spanning the gap. The CDR3 here is CASSLVAGVYEQYF. The CDR3 region has the DNA TGTGCCAGCAGCTTGGTGGCAGGGGTCTACGAGCAGTACTTC.

To note about this clone: As the CDR3 is not closed by the conserved phenylalanine or tryptophan, this likely results from a read error. The DNA is omitted, as the CDR3 cannot be located on it reliably, and the CDR3 follows TCRdb's listing. The CDR3 protein is CASSFGENTEALV. The V gene is TRBV7-2, the J gene TRBJ1-1. The CDR3 spans 13 amino acids, including both terminal residues. The germline V gene has CDR1 SGHTA and CDR2 FQGNSA.